What follows are 13 T cell receptor beta chains derived from one specimen sequenced in a study of shared clonotypes between healthy human individuals. This table comes from immunoSEQ multiplex PCR, and its TCRdb copy is limited to in-frame clones, with some not included. The table records around 600,000 clones, about 98% of them present only once. Naive CD8 cells lacked CD45RO and underwent positive selection for CCR7, leaving out terminally differentiated effector memory CD45RA+ cells. Sequenced material: naive CD8+ T cells sorted from blood. The receptor set was obtained from a man aged 25 to 40 in good health.

CDR3 nucleotide sequence: TGTGCCAGCAGCTCCCCGGGGTGGTCGTCGTTGAGCTCCTACAATGAGCAGTTCTTC. This encodes CASSSPGWSSLSSYNEQFF. The chain has TRBV7-2 and TRBJ2-1; D is possibly TRBD2 (5 bases). V lost 4 bases, J lost 0 bases, and 22 bases lay in between. The V gene's germline CDR1 is SGHTA and CDR2 FQGNSA. There are 19 residues in the CDR3.

The chain has TRBV19 and TRBJ1-5, with TRBD1 matching over 9 bases. Germline V lookup: CDR1 LNHDA, CDR2 SQIVND (reference sequence). This CDR3 has 16 residues. V lost 5 bases and J lost 0; bases outside the gene matches: 5. The chain's CDR3 is CASSSPGQGSNQPQHF. As DNA, the CDR3 is TGTGCCAGTAGTTCCCCGGGACAGGGTAGCAATCAGCCCCAGCATTTT.

This chain links TRBV27 with TRBJ2-1, with 9 bases lining up with TRBD1. CDR1 MNHEY and CDR2 SMNVEV come from the germline V gene (reference sequence). The CDR3 has 12 residues. V shed 8 bases and J 8 bases; nucleotides not matched to a gene: 4. This chain's CDR3 is CASGDRVHEQFF. CDR3 DNA sequence: TGTGCCAGCGGGGACAGGGTGCATGAGCAGTTCTTC.

The chain couples TRBV7-9 to TRBJ2-5; D may be TRBD2 (6 bases). The V end was cut by 4 bases, the J end by 5 bases, with 23 bases between. The CDR3 has 17 amino acids. The germline V gene has CDR1 SEHNR and CDR2 FQNEAQ (reference sequence). The CDR3 loop is CASSSERTIGNWETQYF. CDR3 nucleotide sequence: TGTGCCAGCAGCTCCGAAAGGACTATCGGGAATTGGGAGACCCAGTACTTC.

CDR3 in DNA: TGTGCCAGCAGCGCGGGACAGGTTAACTATGGCTACACCTTC. It yields the protein CASSAGQVNYGYTF. The chain employs TRBV5-6 and TRBJ1-2, with TRBD1 matching 8 bases. Germline CDR1 SGHDT, CDR2 YYEEEE. CDR3 length equals 14 residues. Unmatched junction bases numbered 3, after V lost 4 bases and J lost 1 base.

The J gene is TRBJ2-5, the V gene TRBV4-3; D is unresolved. The length of the CDR3 is 15 residues. Germline CDR1 reads LGHNA; CDR2 reads YSLEER. The germline V and J ends were trimmed by 0 bases and 1 base, with 9 bases remaining between them. Here the CDR3 DNA reads TGCGCCAGCAGCCAAGATGGCTGGCCCCAAGAGACCCAGTACTTC. Translation gives CASSQDGWPQETQYF.

V is TRBV6-5 and J is TRBJ2-1, with TRBD2 matching over 7 bases. The J segment lost 4 bases and the V segment lost 0 bases, leaving 6 bases of the junction unmatched. CDR1 is MNHEY, CDR2 SVGAGI, per germline. This CDR3 comprises 16 residues. This CDR3 is CASSYSIAGVYNEQFF. The CDR3 bases are TGTGCCAGCAGTTACTCGATCGCGGGAGTATACAATGAGCAGTTCTTC.

V is TRBV21-1 and J is TRBJ2-4; the table calls TRBD1, which could not be checked here. TRBV21-1 is labeled a pseudogene. The CDR3 sequence is 15 residues long. CDR3 sequence (DNA): TGTGCCAGCAGCAATTGTGTGGACAGCAAAAACATTCAGTACTTC. Translated, it gives CASSNCVDSKNIQYF.

This chain joins TRBV5-1 and TRBJ2-7, with 8 bases fitting TRBD2. The germline gives CDR1 SGHRS, CDR2 YFSETQ. The V segment lost 0 bases and the J segment 3 bases; nucleotides outside the gene matches: 2. There are 14 residues in the CDR3. CDR3 nucleotide sequence: TGCGCCAGCAGCTTGGTTCGGGAGGGCTACGAGCAGTACTTC. Its translation is CASSLVREGYEQYF.

The gene calls are TRBV28 and TRBJ2-2; 10 bases are a match to TRBD1. This CDR3 spans 14 amino acids. The germline CDR1 and CDR2 sequences are MDHEN and SYDVKM. Trimming took 5 bases from V and 6 from J; bases not matched to a gene: 3. The DNA of the CDR3 is TGTGCCAGCAGTCGGGACAGGGGCTCCGGGGAGCTGTTTTTT. Translated: CASSRDRGSGELFF.

This clone was picked up one time. This chain links TRBV7-9 with TRBJ2-7; maybe TRBD2 (5 bases). V lost 4 bases and J 6 bases, leaving 13 bases between the germline ends. This CDR3 has 13 amino acids. CDR1 and CDR2 (germline): SEHNR, FQNEAQ (reference sequence). As DNA, the CDR3 is TGTGCCAGCAGCTCACCGACTACGTCCGAGCAGTACTTC. Its translation: CASSSPTTSEQYF. Full variable domain (remainder filled in from reference TRBV7-9 and TRBJ2-7): DTGVSQNPRHKITKRGQNVTFRCDPISEHNRLYWYRQTLGQGPEFLTYFQNEAQLEKSRLLSDRFSAERPKGSFSTLEIQRTEQGDSAMYLCASSSPTTSEQYFGPGTRLTVT.

This chain connects TRBV4-1 to TRBJ1-5, with TRBD1 identical over 7 bases. This CDR3 region has 15 residues. Germline CDR1 reads MGHRA; CDR2 reads YSYEKL. Trimming at V came to 4 bases and at J to 2 bases, leaving 5 bases not matched to a gene. In DNA, the CDR3 is TGCGCCAGCAGCCCGGGGGGGACAGGCAATCAGCCCCAGCATTTT. Protein sequence: CASSPGGTGNQPQHF.

The chain recombines TRBV6-4 with TRBJ2-5; D is uncertain. The CDR3 sequence is 13 residues long. V was pared by 0 bases and J by 7 bases, with 9 bases between. Germline V gene data show CDR1 as MRHNA and CDR2 as SNTAGT. CDR3 region: CASSDSEEGTQYF. CDR3 nucleotide sequence: TGTGCCAGCAGTGACTCAGAGGAAGGGACCCAGTACTTC.